The clone carrying this T cell receptor (beta chain) was seen more than once but under ten times. Its antigen is unidentified. The sample originates from a study of shared clonotypes between healthy human individuals. Study context: The study drew on a couple of women and a few men aged 18 to 49 as donors. General study points: Depth was large, yet rarefaction showed that sorted-subset sequencing was incomplete.

Assay: immunoSEQ multiplex PCR; the TCRdb copy retains only in-frame clones and omits some. This table holds some 690,000 clones, about 90% found once. Deletions cut 0 bases from V and 3 bases from J, with 9 bases between. The CDR3 spans 15 residues. CDR1 is SGDLS, CDR2 YYNGEE, per germline. The sample consisted of memory CD8+ T cells from PBMCs. Subset given: CD45RO+ cells pooled with CCR7-negative TemRA cells. This TCR was recovered from a man between 18 and 35 years old in good health. Some clones in this sample may be carry-over from other donors' samples. V and J are TRBV9 and TRBJ2-2, with D tentatively TRBD2 (6 bases). The CDR3 spells CASSVDLAYTGELFF. The CDR3 DNA reads TGTGCCAGCAGCGTAGATCTAGCGTACACCGGGGAGCTGTTTTTT.